This T cell receptor (beta chain) was documented in a study of regulatory T cells in long-lasting Graves disease. Turning to the study itself: Graves' patients, newly diagnosed, had taken antithyroid drugs under 3 months.

The CDR3 has 14 residues. The germline V gene encodes CDR1 SSHAT and CDR2 FNYEAQ (reference sequence). This sample's time point: newly diagnosed GD, antithyroid drugs for less than 3 months. PBMC-derived RNA was used for the TCR library. Per American Thyroid Association guidelines, Graves' disease was diagnosed. The peripheral blood volume drawn was 7.5 to 10 milliliters, and it was collected into EDTA tubes. Many counts were recorded for this clonotype. One end of the junction varies from germline; a read error may be responsible. Assembly of TCR beta libraries relied on iRepertoire HTBI primers together with Arm-PCR of CDR3 regions. TCRdb re-derived calls from the multiplex PCR reads in MiXCR, one entry per CDR3 protein. The repertoire holds about 560,000 distinct CDR3 sequences, with 15% to 20% as singletons. Separately, the same data were catalogued under a study of T cells in Graves' hyperthyroidism and ophthalmopathy. That publication notes: Using the HTBI primer set, a first-round RT-PCR was run on the TCR CDR3.

The TCR sequence derives from a man aged 18 to 30 with Graves disease. This sequence joins TRBV7-7 and TRBJ2-3; D is possibly TRBD2 (6 bases). The sequencing used peripheral blood mononuclear cells (PBMCs), collected at new diagnosis, from a patient treated with antithyroid drugs. This chain's CDR3 is CASSPSRRADTQYF. Written as DNA, the CDR3 is TGTGCTAGCAGCCCCTCGAGGAGGGCGGATACGCAGTATTTT.